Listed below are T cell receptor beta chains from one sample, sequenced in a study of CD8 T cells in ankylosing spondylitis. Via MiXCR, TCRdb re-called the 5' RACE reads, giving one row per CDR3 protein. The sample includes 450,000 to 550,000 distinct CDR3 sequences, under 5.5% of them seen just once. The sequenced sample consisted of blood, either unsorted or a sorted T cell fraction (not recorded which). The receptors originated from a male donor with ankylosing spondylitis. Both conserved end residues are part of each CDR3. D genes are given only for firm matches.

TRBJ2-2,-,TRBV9,CASSVGTNPNTGELFF
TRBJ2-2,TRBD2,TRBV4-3,CASSQPGLALGTGELFF
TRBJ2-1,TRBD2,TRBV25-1,CASSEYAPPSGMINEQFF
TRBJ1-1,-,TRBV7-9,CASSPVRGAAFF
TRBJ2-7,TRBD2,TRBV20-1,CSARALAGVGEQYF
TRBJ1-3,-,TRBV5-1,CASSLAGLGNTIYF
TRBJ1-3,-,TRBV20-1,CSASLGLSSGNTIYF
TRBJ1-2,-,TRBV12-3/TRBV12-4,CASSLGWGRTTNYGYTF
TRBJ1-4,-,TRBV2,CASTYLREKLFF
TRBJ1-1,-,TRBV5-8,CASSLARDGTEAFF
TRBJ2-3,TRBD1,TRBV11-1,CASSRPRQGASGTDTQYF
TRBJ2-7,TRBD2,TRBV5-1,CASSLALAETYEQYF
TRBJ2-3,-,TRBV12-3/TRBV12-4,CASSLPPASTDTQYF
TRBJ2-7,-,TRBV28,CASIGSFHEQYF
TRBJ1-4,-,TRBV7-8,CASSLFWGEGNEKLFF
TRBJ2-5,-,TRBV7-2,CASSLSWETQYF
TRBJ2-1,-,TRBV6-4,CASSASSRVEQFF
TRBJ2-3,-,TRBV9,CASSVIITDTQYF
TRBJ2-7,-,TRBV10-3,CAISPIQATYEQYF
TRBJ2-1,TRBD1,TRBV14,CASRRQGSNEQFF
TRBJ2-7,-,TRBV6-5,CASSYSQLPGERYEQYF
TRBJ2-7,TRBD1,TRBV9,CASSVGGQVGYEQYF
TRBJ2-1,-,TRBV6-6,CASSPRDEQFF
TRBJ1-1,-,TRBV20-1,CSASPWRVGEAFF
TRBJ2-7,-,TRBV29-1,CSALTPGDSYEQYF
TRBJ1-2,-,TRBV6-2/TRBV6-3,CASSYRESGYTF
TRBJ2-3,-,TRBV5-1,CASSSNPGAADTQYF
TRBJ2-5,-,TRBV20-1,CSAKGVSETQYF
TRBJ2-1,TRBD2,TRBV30,CAWSPSGGYRLGQFF
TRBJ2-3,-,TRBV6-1,CASSEFPGGIDTQYF
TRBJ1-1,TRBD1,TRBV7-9,CASSWGQGVTEAFF